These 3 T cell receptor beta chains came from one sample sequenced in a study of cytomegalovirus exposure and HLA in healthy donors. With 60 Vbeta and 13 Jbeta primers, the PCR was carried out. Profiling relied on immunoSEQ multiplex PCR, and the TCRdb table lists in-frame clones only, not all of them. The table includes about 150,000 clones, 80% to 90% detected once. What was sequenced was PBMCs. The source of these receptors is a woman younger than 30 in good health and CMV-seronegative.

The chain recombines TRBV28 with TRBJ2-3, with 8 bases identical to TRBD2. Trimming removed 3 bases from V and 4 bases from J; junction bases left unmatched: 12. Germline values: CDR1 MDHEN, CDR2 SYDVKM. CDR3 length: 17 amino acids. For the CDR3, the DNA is TGTGCCAGCAGTTTCCCAACTAGCGGAGGTGGAGCAGATACGCAGTATTTT. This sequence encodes CASSFPTSGGGADTQYF. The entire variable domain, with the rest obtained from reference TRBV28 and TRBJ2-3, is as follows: DVKVTQSSRYLVKRTGEKVFLECVQDMDHENMFWYRQDPGLGLRLIYFSYDVKMKEKGDIPEGYSVSREKKERFSLILESASTNQTSMYLCASSFPTSGGGADTQYFGPGTRLTVL.

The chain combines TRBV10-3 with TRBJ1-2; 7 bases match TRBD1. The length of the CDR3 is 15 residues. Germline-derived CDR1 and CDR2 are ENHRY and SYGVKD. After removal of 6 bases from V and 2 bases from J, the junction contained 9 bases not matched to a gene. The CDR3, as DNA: TGTGCCATCAGCTTATACAGGGGATCGAACTATGGCTACACCTTC. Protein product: CAISLYRGSNYGYTF.

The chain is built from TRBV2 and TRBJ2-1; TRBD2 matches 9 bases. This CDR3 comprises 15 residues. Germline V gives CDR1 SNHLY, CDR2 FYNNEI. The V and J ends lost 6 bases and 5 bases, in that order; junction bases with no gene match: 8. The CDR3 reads CASSWREGRNNEQFF. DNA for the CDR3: TGTGCCAGCAGCTGGCGGGAGGGCAGGAACAATGAGCAGTTCTTC. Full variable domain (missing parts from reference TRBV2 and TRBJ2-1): EPEVTQTPSHQVTQMGQEVILRCVPISNHLYFYWYRQILGQKVEFLVSFYNNEISEKSEIFDDQFSVERPDGSNFTLKIRSTKLEDSAMYFCASSWREGRNNEQFFGPGTRLTVL.